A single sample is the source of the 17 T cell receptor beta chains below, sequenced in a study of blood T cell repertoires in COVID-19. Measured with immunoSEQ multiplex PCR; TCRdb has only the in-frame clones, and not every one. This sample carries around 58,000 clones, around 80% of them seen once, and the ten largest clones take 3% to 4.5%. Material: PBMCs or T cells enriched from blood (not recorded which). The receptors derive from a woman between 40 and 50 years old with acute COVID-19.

The CDR3, as DNA: TGTGCCAGTACTGAGACTAGCGGGACCCAAGAGACCCAGTACTTC. It codes for CASTETSGTQETQYF. The gene calls are TRBV19 and TRBJ2-5; 11 bases are a match to TRBD2. CDR3 length: 15 residues. Looked up from germline, CDR1 is LNHDA and CDR2 is SQIVND (reference sequence). With 7 bases clipped from V and 1 base from J, the junction kept 5 bases outside the gene matches.

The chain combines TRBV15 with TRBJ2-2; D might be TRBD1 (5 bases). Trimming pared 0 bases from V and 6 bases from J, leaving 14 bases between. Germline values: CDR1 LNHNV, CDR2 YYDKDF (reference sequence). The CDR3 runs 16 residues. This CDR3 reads CATSRESGLVSGELFF. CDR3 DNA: TGTGCCACCAGCAGAGAGTCAGGGTTGGTCTCCGGGGAGCTGTTTTTT.

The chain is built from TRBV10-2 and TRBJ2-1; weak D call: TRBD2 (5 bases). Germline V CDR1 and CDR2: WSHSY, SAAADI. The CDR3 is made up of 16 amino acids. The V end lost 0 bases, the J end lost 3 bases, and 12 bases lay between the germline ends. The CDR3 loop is CASSESRLRYYNEQFF. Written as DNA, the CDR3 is TGCGCCAGCAGTGAGTCGAGACTACGTTACTACAATGAGCAGTTCTTC.

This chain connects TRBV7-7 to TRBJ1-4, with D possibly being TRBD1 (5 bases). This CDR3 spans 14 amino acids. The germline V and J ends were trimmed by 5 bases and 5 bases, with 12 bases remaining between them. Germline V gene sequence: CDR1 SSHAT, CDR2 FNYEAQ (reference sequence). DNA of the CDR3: TGTGCCAGCAGCCCCGGTGGGGGGAATGAAAAACTGTTTTTT. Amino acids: CASSPGGGNEKLFF.

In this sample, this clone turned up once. The CDR3 here is CASSFVRTLSYGYTF. As DNA, the CDR3 is TGTGCCAGTAGCTTTGTGAGAACCTTATCCTATGGCTACACCTTC. The genes are TRBV19 and TRBJ1-2; D call uncertain. The CDR3 has 15 residues. V was pared by 6 bases and J by 4 bases, with 18 bases between. CDR1 and CDR2 (germline): LNHDA, SQIVND (reference sequence).

The CDR3 region is CASSYSGQAQGAFF. For the CDR3, the DNA is TGTGCCAGCAGTTACTCGGGACAGGCTCAAGGGGCTTTCTTT. This chain links TRBV6-2 or TRBV6-3 with TRBJ1-1, with TRBD1 matching 8 bases. Germline assignment: CDR1 MNHEY and CDR2 SVGEGT. The CDR3 spans 14 residues. With 0 bases clipped from V and 11 bases from J, the junction kept 8 bases outside the gene matches.

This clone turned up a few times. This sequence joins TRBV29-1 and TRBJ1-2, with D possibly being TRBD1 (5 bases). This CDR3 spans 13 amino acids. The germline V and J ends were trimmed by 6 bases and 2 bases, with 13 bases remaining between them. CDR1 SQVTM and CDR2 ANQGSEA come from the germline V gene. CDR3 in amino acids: CSVGQAANYGYTF. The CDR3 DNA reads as TGCAGCGTGGGGCAGGCCGCGAACTATGGCTACACCTTC.

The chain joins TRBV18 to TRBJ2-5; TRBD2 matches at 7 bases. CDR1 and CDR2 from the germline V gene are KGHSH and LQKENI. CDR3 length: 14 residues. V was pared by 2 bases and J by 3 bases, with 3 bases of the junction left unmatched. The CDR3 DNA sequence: TGTGCCAGCTCACCAGGACTAGGAGAAGAGACCCAGTACTTC. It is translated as CASSPGLGEETQYF.

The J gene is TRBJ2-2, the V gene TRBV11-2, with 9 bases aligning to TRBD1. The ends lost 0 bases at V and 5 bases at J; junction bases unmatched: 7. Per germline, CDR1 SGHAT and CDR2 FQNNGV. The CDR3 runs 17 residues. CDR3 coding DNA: TGTGCCAGCAGCTTAGATTACGGGACAGGGAGGACCGGGGAGCTGTTTTTT. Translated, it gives CASSLDYGTGRTGELFF. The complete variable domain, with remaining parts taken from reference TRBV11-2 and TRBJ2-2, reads EAGVAQSPRYKIIEKRQSVAFWCNPISGHATLYWYQQILGQGPKLLIQFQNNGVVDDSQLPKDRFSAERLKGVDSTLKIQPAKLEDSAVYLCASSLDYGTGRTGELFFGEGSRLTVL.

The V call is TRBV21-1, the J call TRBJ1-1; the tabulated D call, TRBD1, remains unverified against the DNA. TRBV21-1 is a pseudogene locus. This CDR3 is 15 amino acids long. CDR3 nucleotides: TGTGCCAGCAGCAAAGTGGGCCAGGCTGCGACTGAAGCTTTCTTT. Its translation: CASSKVGQAATEAFF.

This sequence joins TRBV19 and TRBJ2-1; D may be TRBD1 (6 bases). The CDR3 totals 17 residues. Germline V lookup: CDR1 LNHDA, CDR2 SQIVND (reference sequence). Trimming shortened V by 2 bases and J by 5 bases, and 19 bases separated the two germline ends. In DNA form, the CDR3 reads TGTGCCAGTAGTATAAGGGGGTGGGAGTGGGTAAACAATGAGCAGTTCTTC. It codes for CASSIRGWEWVNNEQFF. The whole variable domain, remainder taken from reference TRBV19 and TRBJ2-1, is DGGITQSPKYLFRKEGQNVTLSCEQNLNHDAMYWYRQDPGQGLRLIYYSQIVNDFQKGDIAEGYSVSREKKESFPLTVTSAQKNPTAFYLCASSIRGWEWVNNEQFFGPGTRLTVL.

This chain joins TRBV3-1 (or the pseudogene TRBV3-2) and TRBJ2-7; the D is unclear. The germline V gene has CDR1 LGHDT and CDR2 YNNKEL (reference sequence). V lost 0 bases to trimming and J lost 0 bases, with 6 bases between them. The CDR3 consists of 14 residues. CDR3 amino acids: CASSQERVSYEQYF. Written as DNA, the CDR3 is TGTGCCAGCAGCCAAGAGCGCGTCTCCTACGAGCAGTACTTC.

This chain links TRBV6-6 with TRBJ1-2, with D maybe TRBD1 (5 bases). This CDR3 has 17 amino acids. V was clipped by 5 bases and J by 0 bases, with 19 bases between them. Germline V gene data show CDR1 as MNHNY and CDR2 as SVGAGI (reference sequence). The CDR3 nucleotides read TGTGCCAGCAGTCGTCAGGGTGGGCAGACTCCTAACTATGGCTACACCTTC. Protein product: CASSRQGGQTPNYGYTF.

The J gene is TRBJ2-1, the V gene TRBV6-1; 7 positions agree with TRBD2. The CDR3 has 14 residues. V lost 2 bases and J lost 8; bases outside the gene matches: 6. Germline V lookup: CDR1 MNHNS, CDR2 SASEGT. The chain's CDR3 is CASSEMEGLHEQFF. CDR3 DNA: TGTGCCAGCAGTGAAATGGAGGGACTACATGAGCAGTTCTTC.

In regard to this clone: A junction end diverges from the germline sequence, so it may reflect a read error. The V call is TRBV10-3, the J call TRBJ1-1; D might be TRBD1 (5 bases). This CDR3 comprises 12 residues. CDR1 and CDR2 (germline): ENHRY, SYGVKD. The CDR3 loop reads CAVSGGRTEAFF. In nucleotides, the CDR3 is TGTGCCGTCAGCGGGGGGAGGACTGAAGCTTTCTTT.

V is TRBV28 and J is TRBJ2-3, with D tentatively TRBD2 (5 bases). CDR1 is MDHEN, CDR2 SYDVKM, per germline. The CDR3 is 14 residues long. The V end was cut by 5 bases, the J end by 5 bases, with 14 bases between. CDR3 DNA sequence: TGTGCCAGCAGTGGAAGTGGACGGGGAGATACGCAGTATTTT. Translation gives CASSGSGRGDTQYF.

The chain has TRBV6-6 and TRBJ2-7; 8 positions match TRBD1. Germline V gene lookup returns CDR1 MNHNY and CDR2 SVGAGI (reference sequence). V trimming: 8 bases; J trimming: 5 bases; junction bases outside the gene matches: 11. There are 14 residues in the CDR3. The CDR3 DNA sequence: TGTGCCAGCGCCCAATTCAGGGGGCGTAACGAGCAGTACTTC. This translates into CASAQFRGRNEQYF.